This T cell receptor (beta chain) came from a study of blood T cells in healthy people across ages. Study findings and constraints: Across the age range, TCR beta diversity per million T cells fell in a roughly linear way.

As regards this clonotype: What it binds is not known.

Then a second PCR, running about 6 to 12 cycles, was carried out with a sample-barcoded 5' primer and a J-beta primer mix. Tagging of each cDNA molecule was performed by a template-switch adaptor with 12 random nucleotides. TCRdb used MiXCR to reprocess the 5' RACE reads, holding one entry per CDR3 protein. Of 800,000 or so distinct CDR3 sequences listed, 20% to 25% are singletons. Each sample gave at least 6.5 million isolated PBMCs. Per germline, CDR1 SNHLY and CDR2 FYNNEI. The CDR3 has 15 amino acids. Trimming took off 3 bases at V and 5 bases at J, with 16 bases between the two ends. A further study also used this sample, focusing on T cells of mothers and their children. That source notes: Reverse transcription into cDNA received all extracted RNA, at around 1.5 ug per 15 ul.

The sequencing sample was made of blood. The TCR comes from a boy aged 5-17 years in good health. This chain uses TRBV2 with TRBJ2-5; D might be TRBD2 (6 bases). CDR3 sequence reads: CASSDISRGRETQYF. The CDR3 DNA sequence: TGTGCCAGCAGTGACATTTCGAGAGGGAGGGAGACCCAGTACTTC.